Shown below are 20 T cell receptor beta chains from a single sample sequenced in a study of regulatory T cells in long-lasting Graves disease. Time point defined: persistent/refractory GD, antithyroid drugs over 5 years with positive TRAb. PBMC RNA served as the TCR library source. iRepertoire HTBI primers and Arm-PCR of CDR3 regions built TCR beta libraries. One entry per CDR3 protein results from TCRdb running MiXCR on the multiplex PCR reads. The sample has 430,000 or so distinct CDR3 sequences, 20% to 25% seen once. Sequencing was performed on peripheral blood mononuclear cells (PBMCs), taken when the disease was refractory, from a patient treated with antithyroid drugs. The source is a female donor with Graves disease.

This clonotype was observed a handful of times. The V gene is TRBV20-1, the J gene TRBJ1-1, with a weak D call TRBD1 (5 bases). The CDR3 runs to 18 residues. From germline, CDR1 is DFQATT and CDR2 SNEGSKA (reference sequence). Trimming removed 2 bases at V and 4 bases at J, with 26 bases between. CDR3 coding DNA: TGCAGTGCTAGACCCTCAGGACGGCGAAACGCCCAGGGCACTGAAGCTTTCTTT. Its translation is CSARPSGRRNAQGTEAFF.

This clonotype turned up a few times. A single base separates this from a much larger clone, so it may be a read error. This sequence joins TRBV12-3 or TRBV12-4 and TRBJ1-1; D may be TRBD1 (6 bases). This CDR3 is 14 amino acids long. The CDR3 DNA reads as TGTGCCAGCAGTTTAGCGTGGGACAACACTGAAGCTTCCTTT. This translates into CASSLAWDNTEASF.

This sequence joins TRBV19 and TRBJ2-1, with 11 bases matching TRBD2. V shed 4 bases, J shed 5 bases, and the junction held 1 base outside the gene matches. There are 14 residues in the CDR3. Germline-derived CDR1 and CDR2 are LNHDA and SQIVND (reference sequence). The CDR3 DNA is TGTGCCAGTAGTAAACTAGCGGGGGACAATGAGCAGTTCTTC. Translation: CASSKLAGDNEQFF.

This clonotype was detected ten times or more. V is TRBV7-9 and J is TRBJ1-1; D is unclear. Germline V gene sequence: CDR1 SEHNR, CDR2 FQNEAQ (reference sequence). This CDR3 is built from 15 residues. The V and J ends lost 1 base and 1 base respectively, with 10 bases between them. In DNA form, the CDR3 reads TGTGCCAGCAGCTTAGACGGTGCGTGGAACACTGAAGCTTTCTTT. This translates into CASSLDGAWNTEAFF.

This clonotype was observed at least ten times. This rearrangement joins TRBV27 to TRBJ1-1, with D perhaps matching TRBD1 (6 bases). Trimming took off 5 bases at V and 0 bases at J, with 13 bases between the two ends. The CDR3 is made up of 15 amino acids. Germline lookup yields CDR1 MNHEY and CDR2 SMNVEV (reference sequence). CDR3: CASSASGTLNTEAFF. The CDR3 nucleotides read TGTGCCAGCAGTGCATCCGGGACACTGAACACTGAAGCTTTCTTT.

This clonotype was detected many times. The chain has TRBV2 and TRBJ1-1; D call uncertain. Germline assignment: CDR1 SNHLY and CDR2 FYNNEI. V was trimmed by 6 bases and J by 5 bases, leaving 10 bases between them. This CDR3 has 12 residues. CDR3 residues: CASRGIGTEAFF. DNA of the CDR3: TGTGCCAGCAGAGGGATCGGGACTGAAGCTTTCTTT.

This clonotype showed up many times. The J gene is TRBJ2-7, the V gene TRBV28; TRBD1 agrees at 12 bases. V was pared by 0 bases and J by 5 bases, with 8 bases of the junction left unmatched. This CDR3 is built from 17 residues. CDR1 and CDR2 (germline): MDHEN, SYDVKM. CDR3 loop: CASSLWAGTGGSDEQYF. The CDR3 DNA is TGTGCCAGCAGTTTATGGGCCGGGACAGGGGGCTCGGACGAGCAGTACTTC.

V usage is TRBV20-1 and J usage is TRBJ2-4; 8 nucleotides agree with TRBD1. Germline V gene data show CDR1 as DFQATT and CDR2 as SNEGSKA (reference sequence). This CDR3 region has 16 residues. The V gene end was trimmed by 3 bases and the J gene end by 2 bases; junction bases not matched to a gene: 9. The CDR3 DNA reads TGCAGTGCTAGTACGACAGGGGTTGTTTCCAAAAACATTCAGTACTTC. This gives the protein CSASTTGVVSKNIQYF.

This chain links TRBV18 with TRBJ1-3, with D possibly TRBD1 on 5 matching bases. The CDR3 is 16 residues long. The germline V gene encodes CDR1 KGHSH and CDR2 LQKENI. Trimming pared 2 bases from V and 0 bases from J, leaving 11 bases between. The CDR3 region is CASSPIQGNSGNTIYF. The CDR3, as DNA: TGTGCCAGCTCACCAATTCAGGGCAACTCTGGAAACACCATATATTTT.

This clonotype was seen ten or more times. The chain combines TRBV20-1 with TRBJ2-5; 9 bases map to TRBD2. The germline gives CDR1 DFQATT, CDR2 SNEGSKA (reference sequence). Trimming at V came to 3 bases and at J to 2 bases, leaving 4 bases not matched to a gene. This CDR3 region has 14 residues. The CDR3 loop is CSARPGLAQETQYF. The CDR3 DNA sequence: TGCAGTGCTAGGCCGGGACTAGCACAAGAGACCCAGTACTTC.

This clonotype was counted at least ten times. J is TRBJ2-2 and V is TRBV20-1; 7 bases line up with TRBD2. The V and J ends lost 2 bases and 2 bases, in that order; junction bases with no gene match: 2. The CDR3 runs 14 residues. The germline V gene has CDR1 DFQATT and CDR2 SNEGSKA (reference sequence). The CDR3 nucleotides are TGCAGTGCTAGAACTAGCGCCAACACCGGGGAGCTGTTTTTT. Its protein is CSARTSANTGELFF.

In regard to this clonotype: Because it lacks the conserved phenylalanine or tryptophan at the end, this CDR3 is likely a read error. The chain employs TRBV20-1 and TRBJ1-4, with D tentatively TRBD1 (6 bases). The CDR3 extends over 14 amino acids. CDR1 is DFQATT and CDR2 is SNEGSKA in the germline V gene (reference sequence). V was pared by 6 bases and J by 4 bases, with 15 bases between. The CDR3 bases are TGCAGTGCGCAACCGGGACATTTTAATGAAAAACTGTTTCTT. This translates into CSAQPGHFNEKLFL.

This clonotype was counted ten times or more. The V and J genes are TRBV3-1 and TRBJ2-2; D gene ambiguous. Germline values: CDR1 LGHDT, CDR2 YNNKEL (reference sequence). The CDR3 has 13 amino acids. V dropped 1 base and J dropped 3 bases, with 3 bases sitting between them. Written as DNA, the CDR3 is TGTGCCAGCAGCCAAGTCGACACCGGGGAGCTGTTTTTT. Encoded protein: CASSQVDTGELFF. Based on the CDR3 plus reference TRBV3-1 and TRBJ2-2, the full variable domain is DTAVSQTPKYLVTQMGNDKSIKCEQNLGHDTMYWYKQDSKKFLKIMFSYNNKELIINETVPNRFSPKSPDKAHLNLHINSLELGDSAVYFCASSQVDTGELFFGEGSRLTVL.

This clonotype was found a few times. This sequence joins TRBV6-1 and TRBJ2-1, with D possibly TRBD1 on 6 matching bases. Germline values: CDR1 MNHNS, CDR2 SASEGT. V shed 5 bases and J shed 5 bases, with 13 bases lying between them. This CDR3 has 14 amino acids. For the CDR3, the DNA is TGTGCCAGCAGTATCCGGGACACGAACAATGAGCAGTTCTTC. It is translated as CASSIRDTNNEQFF.

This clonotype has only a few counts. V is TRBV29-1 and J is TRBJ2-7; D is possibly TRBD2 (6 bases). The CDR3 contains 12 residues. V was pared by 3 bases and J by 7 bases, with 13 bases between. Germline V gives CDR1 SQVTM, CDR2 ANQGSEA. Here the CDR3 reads CSVEAGTGEQYF. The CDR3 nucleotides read TGCAGCGTTGAGGCGGGGACTGGGGAGCAGTACTTC.

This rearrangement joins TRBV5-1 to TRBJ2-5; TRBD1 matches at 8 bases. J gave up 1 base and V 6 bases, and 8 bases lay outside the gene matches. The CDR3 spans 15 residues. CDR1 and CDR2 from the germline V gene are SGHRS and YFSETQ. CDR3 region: CASMRQGAFQETQYF. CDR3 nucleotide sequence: TGCGCCAGCATGCGCCAGGGGGCATTCCAAGAGACCCAGTACTTC.

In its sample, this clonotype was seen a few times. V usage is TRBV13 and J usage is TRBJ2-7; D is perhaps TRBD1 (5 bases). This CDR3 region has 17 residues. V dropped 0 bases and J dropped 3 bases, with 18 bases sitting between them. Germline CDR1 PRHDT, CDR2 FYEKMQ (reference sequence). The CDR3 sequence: CASSLGPISRAIYEQYF. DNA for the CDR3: TGTGCCAGCAGCTTAGGCCCCATTTCCAGGGCTATCTACGAGCAGTACTTC.

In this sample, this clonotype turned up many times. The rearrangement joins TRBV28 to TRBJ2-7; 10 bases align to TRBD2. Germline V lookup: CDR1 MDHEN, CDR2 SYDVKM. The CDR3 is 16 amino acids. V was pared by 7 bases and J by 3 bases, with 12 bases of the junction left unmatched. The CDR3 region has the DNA TGTGCCAGCATGGGAGTTGGGGCTAGCGGGAGCTACGAGCAGTACTTC. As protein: CASMGVGASGSYEQYF.

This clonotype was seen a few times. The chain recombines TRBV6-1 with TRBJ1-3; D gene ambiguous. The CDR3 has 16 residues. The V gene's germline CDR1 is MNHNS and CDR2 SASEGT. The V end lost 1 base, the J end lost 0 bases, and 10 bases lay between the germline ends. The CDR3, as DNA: TGTGCCAGCAGTGAAGTCGGGCCCGGCTCTGGAAACACCATATATTTT. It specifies CASSEVGPGSGNTIYF.

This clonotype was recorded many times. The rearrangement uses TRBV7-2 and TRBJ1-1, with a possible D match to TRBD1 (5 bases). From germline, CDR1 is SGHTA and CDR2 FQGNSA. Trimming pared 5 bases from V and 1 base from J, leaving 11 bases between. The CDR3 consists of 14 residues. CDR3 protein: CASSPRVGNTEAFF. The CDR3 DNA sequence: TGTGCCAGCAGCCCCAGGGTGGGGAACACTGAAGCTTTCTTT.